A single sample gave rise to the 18 T cell receptor beta chains below, sequenced in a study of blood T cell repertoires in COVID-19. Some clones are missing from TCRdb's copy, which holds only in-frame ones; the method was immunoSEQ multiplex PCR. The sample yields about 150,000 clones, roughly nine tenths seen once. Sequencing was done on a sample of peripheral blood. The receptors here all came from a woman in her 40s with acute or convalescent COVID-19.

V and J are TRBV27 and TRBJ2-1, with unresolved D. Germline CDR1 and CDR2: MNHEY and SMNVEV (reference sequence). The length of the CDR3 is 13 residues. The ends were cut back, 0 bases at V and 9 bases at J, with 9 bases in the middle. Written as DNA, the CDR3 is TGTGCCAGCAGTTTATCGAATTTGAGTGAGCAGTTCTTC. Translating gives CASSLSNLSEQFF.

This clone showed up just once. V is TRBV19 and J is TRBJ1-4, with 10 bases aligning to TRBD1. This CDR3 spans 15 amino acids. Germline V gene sequence: CDR1 LNHDA, CDR2 SQIVND (reference sequence). With 6 bases clipped from V and 2 bases from J, the junction kept 3 bases outside the gene matches. CDR3 nucleotide sequence: TGTGCCAGTAGCGGGACAGGGGTTACTAATGAAAAACTGTTTTTT. The encoded protein is CASSGTGVTNEKLFF.

J is TRBJ2-2 and V is TRBV4-2, with a weak D call TRBD2 (5 bases). Germline V CDR1 and CDR2: LGHNA, YNFKEQ. The CDR3 has 16 residues. V was shortened by 1 base and J by 2 bases, with 11 bases between the two germline ends. CDR3 DNA: TGTGCCAGCAGCCAAGTCAAAGGGAGAAACACCGGGGAGCTGTTTTTT. Encoded protein: CASSQVKGRNTGELFF.

This clone has only one observation. The CDR3 DNA sequence: TGCGCCAGCAGCCCCGTTCTAGTTTCAGTAGACAATGAGCAGTTCTTC. This gives the protein CASSPVLVSVDNEQFF. The V call is TRBV5-1, the J call TRBJ2-1; D unresolved. CDR3 length: 16 residues. Germline loops: CDR1 SGHRS, CDR2 YFSETQ. The V end was cut by 4 bases, the J end by 5 bases, with 19 bases between.

J is TRBJ2-1 and V is TRBV7-2; 7 nucleotides line up with TRBD2. The CDR3 has 16 amino acids. Losses at the gene ends were 1 base for V and 4 bases for J; bases not matched to a gene: 7. Germline lookup yields CDR1 SGHTA and CDR2 FQGNSA. This CDR3 is CASSLVSGGGYNEQFF. The CDR3 DNA reads TGTGCCAGCAGCTTAGTTTCGGGGGGAGGGTACAATGAGCAGTTCTTC.

This clone was found once. The chain is built from TRBV15 and TRBJ2-3, with TRBD2 matching over 8 bases. From germline, CDR1 is LNHNV and CDR2 YYDKDF (reference sequence). J was trimmed by 4 bases and V by 0 bases; bases with no gene match: 9. The CDR3 is 17 residues long. The CDR3 coding sequence is TGTGCCACCAGCAGAGACGTTAGCGGGACGGTGGCAGATACGCAGTATTTT. This translates into CATSRDVSGTVADTQYF.

This chain connects TRBV7-9 to TRBJ1-5, with D tentatively TRBD1 (5 bases). The CDR3 sequence is 15 residues long. V lost 3 bases to trimming and J lost 3 bases, with 12 bases between them. Germline V gives CDR1 SEHNR, CDR2 FQNEAQ (reference sequence). The CDR3 is CASSLAGIINQPQHF. The DNA for the CDR3 is TGTGCCAGCAGCTTGGCAGGGATCATCAATCAGCCCCAGCATTTT.

The V and J genes are TRBV9 and TRBJ2-5; D might be TRBD2 (5 bases). The CDR3 length is 14 residues. CDR1 is SGDLS and CDR2 is YYNGEE in the germline V gene. Trimming took off 0 bases at V and 5 bases at J, with 11 bases between the two ends. CDR3 nucleotides: TGTGCCAGCAGCGTAGGGGCTACGGGGGAGACCCAGTACTTC. Translated, it gives CASSVGATGETQYF.

The V gene is TRBV3-1 (or the pseudogene TRBV3-2), the J gene TRBJ2-2, with 11 bases lining up with TRBD2. Germline lookup yields CDR1 LGHDT and CDR2 YNNKEL (reference sequence). CDR3 size: 16 residues. The V gene end was trimmed by 4 bases and the J gene end by 7 bases; junction bases not matched to a gene: 8. DNA for the CDR3: TGTGCCAGCAGCCGAGGACCGGGACTAGCGGTCGGGGAGCTGTTTTTT. It specifies CASSRGPGLAVGELFF.

This clone was seen once. This chain links TRBV28 with TRBJ2-7, with unresolved D. Germline CDR1 and CDR2: MDHEN and SYDVKM. The ends were cut back, 3 bases at V and 1 base at J, with 7 bases in the middle. The CDR3 covers 13 residues. This CDR3 is CASSFYSSYEQYF. The DNA for the CDR3 is TGTGCCAGCAGTTTCTACTCTTCCTACGAGCAGTACTTC.

This chain connects TRBV28 to TRBJ2-3; 12 nucleotides agree with TRBD2. The CDR3 runs 20 residues. Germline V CDR1 and CDR2: MDHEN, SYDVKM. The trim removed 6 bases at V and 4 bases at J, leaving 20 bases unmatched. The CDR3 here is CASSYPWTSGIPIGSDTQYF. The DNA of the CDR3 is TGTGCCAGCAGCTATCCCTGGACTAGCGGGATCCCTATAGGGTCAGATACGCAGTATTTT.

This clone appeared once. The gene calls are TRBV6-4 and TRBJ2-1; D may be TRBD1 (5 bases). V lost 5 bases and J 4 bases, leaving 9 bases between the germline ends. Germline V CDR1 and CDR2: MRHNA, SNTAGT. The CDR3 is 13 residues long. Here the CDR3 reads CASSPQEYNEQFF. DNA for the CDR3: TGTGCCAGCAGTCCACAGGAGTACAATGAGCAGTTCTTC.

The V call is TRBV7-9, the J call TRBJ2-7, with 7 bases matching TRBD2. This CDR3 has 15 residues. The J segment lost 2 bases and the V segment lost 0 bases, leaving 4 bases of the junction unmatched. Germline loops: CDR1 SEHNR, CDR2 FQNEAQ (reference sequence). The CDR3 sequence: CASSLAASGAYEQYF. The CDR3 bases are TGTGCCAGCAGCTTAGCGGCTAGCGGAGCCTACGAGCAGTACTTC.

In this sample, this clone turned up once. J is TRBJ2-7 and V is TRBV24-1; 8 nucleotides align to TRBD2. Trimming removed 10 bases from V and 3 bases from J; junction bases left unmatched: 16. Germline V CDR1 and CDR2: KGHDR, SFDVKD. The CDR3 loop spans 16 amino acids. The chain's CDR3 is CATIRTGGILVYEQYF. Written as DNA, the CDR3 is TGTGCCACAATTAGGACGGGGGGGATACTGGTCTACGAGCAGTACTTC.

This clone was picked up one time. This chain joins TRBV6-1 and TRBJ2-3; 10 bases fit TRBD2. The trim removed 1 base at V and 2 bases at J, leaving 3 bases unmatched. Germline V gives CDR1 MNHNS, CDR2 SASEGT. This CDR3 is built from 16 residues. CDR3 region: CASSEVLAGATDTQYF. The CDR3, as DNA: TGTGCCAGCAGTGAAGTTCTAGCGGGAGCCACAGATACGCAGTATTTT.

The chain employs TRBV6-5 and TRBJ1-1; 8 positions agree with TRBD1. V lost 6 bases and J lost 3; bases outside the gene matches: 6. CDR1 and CDR2 from the germline V gene are MNHEY and SVGAGI. The CDR3 consists of 14 residues. In DNA form, the CDR3 reads TGTGCCAGCAGCCTCCAGGGGGCCTACACTGAAGCTTTCTTT. Amino acid sequence: CASSLQGAYTEAFF.

The chain carries TRBV27 and TRBJ2-1; tentatively, D is TRBD2 (7 bases). The germline gives CDR1 MNHEY, CDR2 SMNVEV (reference sequence). CDR3 length: 16 residues. The V and J ends lost 5 bases and 7 bases respectively, with 21 bases between them. The DNA of the CDR3 is TGTGCCAGCAGTACCCCCCGGGGGGCGCGGTTTAATGAGCAGTTCTTC. Translated, it gives CASSTPRGARFNEQFF.

J is TRBJ1-3 and V is TRBV7-8; 9 bases line up with TRBD1. Germline V gene lookup returns CDR1 SGHVS and CDR2 FQNEAQ. Trimming cost V 2 bases and J 8 bases; bases outside gene matches: 4. This CDR3 region has 14 residues. The CDR3 region has the DNA TGTGCCAGCAGCTTAATGGGACAGGGAGACACCATATATTTT. Encoded protein: CASSLMGQGDTIYF.